This T cell receptor beta chain was sequenced for a study of T cell responses to AZD1222 COVID-19 vaccine. Study in general: Investigators merged groups given second doses at roughly 4 or roughly 12 weeks. The study, taken as a whole, reports: Spike-specific TCR breadth and depth both grew after two AZD1222 doses. Of the AZD1222 recipients, only five to seven were seropositive at baseline.

Of note for this clone: The antigen remains unidentified.

V lost 6 bases and J lost 2, with 19 bases in between. Germline CDR1 is MGHRA and CDR2 is YSYEKL. The CDR3 extends over 17 amino acids. Measured with immunoSEQ multiplex PCR; TCRdb has only the in-frame clones, and not every one. The top ten clones hold 15% to 20% of a sample with approximately 76,000 clones, 88% of them seen once. The clonotype originates from an adult in good health. Sequenced material: peripheral blood, taken on day 0 of AZD1222 vaccination. The rearrangement links TRBV4-1 to TRBJ1-4, with D unresolved. The CDR3 nucleotides read TGCGCCAGCAGGAGGGTTTGGAACAGTGCGACTAATGAAAAACTGTTTTTT. Protein product: CASRRVWNSATNEKLFF.